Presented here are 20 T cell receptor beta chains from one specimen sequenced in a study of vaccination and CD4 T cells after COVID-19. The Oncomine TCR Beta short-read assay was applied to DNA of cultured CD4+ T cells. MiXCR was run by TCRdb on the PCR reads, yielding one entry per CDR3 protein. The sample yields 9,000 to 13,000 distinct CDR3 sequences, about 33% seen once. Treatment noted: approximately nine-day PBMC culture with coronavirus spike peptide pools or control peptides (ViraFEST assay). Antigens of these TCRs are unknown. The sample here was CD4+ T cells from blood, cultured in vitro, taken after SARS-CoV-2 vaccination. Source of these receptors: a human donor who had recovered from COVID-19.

The CDR3 region is CASSLRGDRGSGELFF. DNA of the CDR3: TGTGCCAGCAGCTTAAGAGGGGACAGGGGATCCGGGGAGCTGTTTTTT. V gene TRBV7-2 combines with J gene TRBJ2-2; 10 bases fit TRBD1. The CDR3 totals 16 residues. Germline V gene data show CDR1 as SGHTA and CDR2 as FQGNSA. Trimming removed 2 bases from V and 6 bases from J; junction bases left unmatched: 6.

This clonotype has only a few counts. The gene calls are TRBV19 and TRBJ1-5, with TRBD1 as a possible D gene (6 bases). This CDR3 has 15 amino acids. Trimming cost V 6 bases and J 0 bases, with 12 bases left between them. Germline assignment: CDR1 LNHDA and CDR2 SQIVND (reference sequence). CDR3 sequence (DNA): TGTGCCAGTAGCTGGACAGATTTTAGCAATCAGCCCCAGCATTTT. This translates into CASSWTDFSNQPQHF.

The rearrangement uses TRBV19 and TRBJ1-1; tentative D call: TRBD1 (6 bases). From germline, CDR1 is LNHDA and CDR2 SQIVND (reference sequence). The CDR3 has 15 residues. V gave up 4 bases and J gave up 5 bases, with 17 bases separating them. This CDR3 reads CASSKIQGMRTEAFF. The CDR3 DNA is TGTGCCAGTAGTAAGATACAGGGAATGCGGACTGAAGCTTTCTTT.

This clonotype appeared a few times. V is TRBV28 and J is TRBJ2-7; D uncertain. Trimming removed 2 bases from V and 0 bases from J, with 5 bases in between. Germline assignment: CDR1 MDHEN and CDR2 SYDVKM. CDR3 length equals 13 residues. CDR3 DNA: TGTGCCAGCAGTTTAACGTTCTCCTACGAGCAGTACTTC. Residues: CASSLTFSYEQYF.

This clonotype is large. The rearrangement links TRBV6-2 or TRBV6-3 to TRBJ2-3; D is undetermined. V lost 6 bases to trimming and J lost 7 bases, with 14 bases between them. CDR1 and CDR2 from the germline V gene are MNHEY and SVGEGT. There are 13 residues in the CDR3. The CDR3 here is CASSLNSLYTQYF. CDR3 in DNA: TGTGCCAGCAGCCTAAATAGCTTGTATACGCAGTATTTT.

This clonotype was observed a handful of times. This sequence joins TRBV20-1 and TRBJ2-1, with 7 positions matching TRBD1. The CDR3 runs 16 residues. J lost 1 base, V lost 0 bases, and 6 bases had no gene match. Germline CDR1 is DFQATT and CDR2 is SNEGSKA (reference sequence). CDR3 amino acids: CSARDEVTGSYNEQFF. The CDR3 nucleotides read TGCAGTGCTAGAGATGAGGTGACAGGGTCCTACAATGAGCAGTTCTTC.

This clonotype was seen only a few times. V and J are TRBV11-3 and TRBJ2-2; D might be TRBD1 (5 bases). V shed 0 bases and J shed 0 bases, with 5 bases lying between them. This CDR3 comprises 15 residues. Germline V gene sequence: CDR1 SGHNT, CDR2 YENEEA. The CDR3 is CASSLEGANTGELFF. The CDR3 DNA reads TGTGCCAGCAGCTTAGAAGGGGCGAACACCGGGGAGCTGTTTTTT.

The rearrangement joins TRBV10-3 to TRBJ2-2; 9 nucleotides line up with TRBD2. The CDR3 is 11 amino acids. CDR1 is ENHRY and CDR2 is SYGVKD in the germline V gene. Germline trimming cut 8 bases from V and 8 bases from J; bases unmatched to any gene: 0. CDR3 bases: TGTGCCATCCTAGCGGGGGGGGAGCTGTTTTTT. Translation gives CAILAGGELFF.

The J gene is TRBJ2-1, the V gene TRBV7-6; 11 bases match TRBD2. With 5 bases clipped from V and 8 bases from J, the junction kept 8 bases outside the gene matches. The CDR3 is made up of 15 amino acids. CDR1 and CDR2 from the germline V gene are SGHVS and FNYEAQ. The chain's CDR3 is CASSEGSGRVDEQFF. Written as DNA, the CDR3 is TGTGCCAGCAGCGAGGGTAGCGGGAGGGTGGATGAGCAGTTCTTC.

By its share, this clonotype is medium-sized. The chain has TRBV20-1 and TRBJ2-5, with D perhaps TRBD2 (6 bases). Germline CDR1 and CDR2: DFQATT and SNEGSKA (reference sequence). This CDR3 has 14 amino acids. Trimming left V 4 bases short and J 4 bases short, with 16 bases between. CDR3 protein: CSATKGGGRETQYF. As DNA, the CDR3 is TGCAGTGCTACGAAAGGAGGAGGGCGAGAGACCCAGTACTTC.

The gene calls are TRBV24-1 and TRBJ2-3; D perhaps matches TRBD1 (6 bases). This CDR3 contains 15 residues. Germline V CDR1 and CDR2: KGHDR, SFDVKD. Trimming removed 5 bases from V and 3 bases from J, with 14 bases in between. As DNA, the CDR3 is TGTGCCACCAGTGGCGGCAGGGGTGTAACAGATACGCAGTATTTT. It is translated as CATSGGRGVTDTQYF.

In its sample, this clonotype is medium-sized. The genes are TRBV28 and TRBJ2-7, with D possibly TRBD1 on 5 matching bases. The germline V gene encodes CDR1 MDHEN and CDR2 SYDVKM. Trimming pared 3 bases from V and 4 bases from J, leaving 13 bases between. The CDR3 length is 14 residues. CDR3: CASSFSGAGYEQYF. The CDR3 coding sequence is TGTGCCAGCAGTTTCTCTGGGGCTGGTTACGAGCAGTACTTC.

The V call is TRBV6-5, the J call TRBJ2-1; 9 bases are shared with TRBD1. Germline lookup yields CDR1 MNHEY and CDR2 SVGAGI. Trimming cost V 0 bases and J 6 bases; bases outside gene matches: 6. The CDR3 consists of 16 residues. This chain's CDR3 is CASSYSVTGGRNEQFF. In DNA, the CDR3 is TGTGCCAGCAGTTACTCCGTGACAGGGGGACGCAATGAGCAGTTCTTC.

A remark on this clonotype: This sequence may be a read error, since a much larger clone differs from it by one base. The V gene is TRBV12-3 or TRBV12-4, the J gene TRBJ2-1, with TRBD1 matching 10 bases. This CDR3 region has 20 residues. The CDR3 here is CTSSLTPGTGAKGGYNEQFF. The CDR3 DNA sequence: TGTACCAGCAGTTTAACCCCCGGGACAGGGGCCAAGGGTGGCTACAATGAGCAGTTCTTC.

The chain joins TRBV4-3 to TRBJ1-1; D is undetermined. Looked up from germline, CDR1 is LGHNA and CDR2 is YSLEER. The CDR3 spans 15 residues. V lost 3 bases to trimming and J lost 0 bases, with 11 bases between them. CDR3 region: CASSHGRTLNTEAFF. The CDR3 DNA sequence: TGCGCCAGCAGCCACGGGCGGACCCTGAACACTGAAGCTTTCTTT.

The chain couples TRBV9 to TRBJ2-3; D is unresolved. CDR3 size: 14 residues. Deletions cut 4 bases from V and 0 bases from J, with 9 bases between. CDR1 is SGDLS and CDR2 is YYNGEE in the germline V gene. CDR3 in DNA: TGTGCCAGCAGCACTACGTTAAGCACAGATACGCAGTATTTT. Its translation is CASSTTLSTDTQYF.

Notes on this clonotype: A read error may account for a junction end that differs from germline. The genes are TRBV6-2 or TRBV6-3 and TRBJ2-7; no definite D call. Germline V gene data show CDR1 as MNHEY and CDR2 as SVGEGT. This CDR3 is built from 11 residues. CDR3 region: CASSYPGEARF. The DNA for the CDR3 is TGTGCCAGCAGTTACCCGGGCGAAGCGCGCTTC.

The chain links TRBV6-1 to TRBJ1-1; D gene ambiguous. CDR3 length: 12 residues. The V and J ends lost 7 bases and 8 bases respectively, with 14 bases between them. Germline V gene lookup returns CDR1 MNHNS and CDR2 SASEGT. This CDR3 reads CASTSSRLEAFF. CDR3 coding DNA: TGTGCCAGCACCTCGTCCCGTCTCGAAGCTTTCTTT.

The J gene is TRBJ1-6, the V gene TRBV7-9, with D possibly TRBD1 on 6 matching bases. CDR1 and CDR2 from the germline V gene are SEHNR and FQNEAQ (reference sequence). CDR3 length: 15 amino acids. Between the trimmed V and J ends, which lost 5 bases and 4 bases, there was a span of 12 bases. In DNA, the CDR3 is TGTGCCAGCAGCCCCCCCGGACAGTATAATTCACCCCTCCACTTT. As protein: CASSPPGQYNSPLHF.

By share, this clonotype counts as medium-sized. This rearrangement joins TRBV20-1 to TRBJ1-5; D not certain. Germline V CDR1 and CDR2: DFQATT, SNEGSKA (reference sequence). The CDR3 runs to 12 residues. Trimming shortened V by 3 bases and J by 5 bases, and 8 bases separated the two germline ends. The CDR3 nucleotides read TGCAGTGCTAGCGATAGGGATCAGCCCCAGCATTTT. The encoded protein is CSASDRDQPQHF.